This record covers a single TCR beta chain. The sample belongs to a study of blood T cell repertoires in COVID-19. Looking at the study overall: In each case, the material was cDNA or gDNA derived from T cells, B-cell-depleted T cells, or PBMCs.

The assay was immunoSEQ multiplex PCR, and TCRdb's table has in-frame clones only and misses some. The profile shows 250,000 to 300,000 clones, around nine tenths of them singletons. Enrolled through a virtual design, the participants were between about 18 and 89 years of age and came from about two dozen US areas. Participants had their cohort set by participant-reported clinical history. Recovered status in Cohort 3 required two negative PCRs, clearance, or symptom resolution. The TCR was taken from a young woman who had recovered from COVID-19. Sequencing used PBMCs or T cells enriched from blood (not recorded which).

As DNA, the CDR3 is TGTGCCAGCAGCGTACACAGGGGAGCAAACTATGGCTACACCTTC. Its translation: CASSVHRGANYGYTF. This sequence joins TRBV5-8 and TRBJ1-2; TRBD1 matches 7 bases. The V gene's germline CDR1 is SGHTS and CDR2 YDEGEE. The CDR3 covers 15 residues. Unmatched junction bases numbered 8, after V lost 4 bases and J lost 2 bases.